This section outlines one TCR beta chain sequence together with its context. Together with a sample-barcoded 5' primer, a J-beta primer mix was included in a second PCR lasting about 7 to 12 cycles. Each CDR3 protein is one row after TCRdb ran MiXCR on the 5' RACE reads. The sample lists around 850,000 distinct CDR3 sequences, 36% seen once, with about an eighth in the top ten. This record comes from a study of blood T cells in healthy people across ages. Drawing of peripheral blood yielded roughly 9.3 milliliters from each donor. Sequencing used blood. This clonotype originated in a man younger than 35 in good health.

The CDR3 bases are TGTGCCAGCAGCCAGGCAACTAGCGGAACTTACAATGAGCAGTACTTC. Translation: CASSQATSGTYNEQYF. The chain uses TRBV3-1 and TRBJ2-1; 8 bases fit TRBD2. TRBJ2-7 explains the end of the DNA better; the J call may be wrong. Germline-derived CDR1 and CDR2 are LGHDT and YNNKEL (reference sequence). CDR3 size: 16 residues.